Presented here are 20 T cell receptor beta chains from one specimen sequenced in a study of CD8 T cells in Susac syndrome. With random hexamers, reverse transcription was performed on about 0.5 to 1 ug of RNA. Each CDR3 protein gets one entry after TCRdb re-called the immunoSEQ multiplex PCR reads with MiXCR. Counted here are 160,000 or so distinct CDR3 sequences, around 96% occurring once; the ten biggest clones make up around 0.15%. Specimen: CD8+ T cells from PBMCs. These receptors all stem from a human donor with multiple sclerosis.

The gene calls are TRBV29-1 and TRBJ1-2, with a tentative D call TRBD1 (6 bases). Germline V gene lookup returns CDR1 SQVTM and CDR2 ANQGSEA. The CDR3 covers 13 residues. CDR3 DNA sequence: TGCAGTTCCTTGGGGGCGACAGCTAAAGGCTACACCTTC. Residues: CSSLGATAKGYTF.

This sequence joins TRBV7-9 and TRBJ1-2, with TRBD1 identical over 7 bases. This CDR3 has 14 amino acids. V was clipped by 4 bases and J by 1 base; unmatched bases: 3. Germline lookup yields CDR1 SEHNR and CDR2 FQNEAQ (reference sequence). CDR3 residues: CASSSGQINYGYTF. CDR3 DNA sequence: TGTGCCAGCAGCTCGGGACAGATTAACTATGGCTACACCTTC.

The rearrangement uses TRBV5-6 and TRBJ2-7; 9 bases line up with TRBD1. CDR3 length: 13 amino acids. The junction had 1 base not matched to a gene; V was cut back by 3 bases and J by 3 bases. The germline V gene has CDR1 SGHDT and CDR2 YYEEEE. For the CDR3, the DNA is TGTGCCAGCAGCTGGACAGGGGTCTACGAGCAGTACTTC. Protein product: CASSWTGVYEQYF.

The J gene is TRBJ1-2, the V gene TRBV21-1; the table's D call of TRBD1 was not tested on the DNA. TRBV21-1 is termed a pseudogene. The CDR3 totals 10 residues. As DNA, the CDR3 is TGTGCCAAGGGGTCTGGCGGCTACACCTTC. Translation: CAKGSGGYTF.

The table lists this clonotype with a few counts. The chain recombines TRBV4-1 with TRBJ2-1; no clear D. V lost 3 bases and J lost 0, with 9 bases in between. Germline CDR1 MGHRA, CDR2 YSYEKL. The CDR3 covers 15 residues. This CDR3 is CASSHVPRSYNEQFF. The CDR3 DNA is TGCGCCAGCAGCCACGTCCCCCGCTCCTACAATGAGCAGTTCTTC.

The chain joins TRBV20-1 to TRBJ2-5; no definite D call. Germline assignment: CDR1 DFQATT and CDR2 SNEGSKA (reference sequence). The CDR3 is 15 amino acids. Trimming removed 3 bases at V and 4 bases at J, with 18 bases between. In DNA form, the CDR3 reads TGCAGTGCTAGTTCGGGCTCCACCGTAGTAGAGACCCAGTACTTC. It encodes CSASSGSTVVETQYF.

This clonotype was counted once. The CDR3: CASSPLAGNTEAFF. Written as DNA, the CDR3 is TGTGCCAGCAGCCCCCTGGCGGGGAACACTGAAGCTTTCTTT. The chain links TRBV7-7 to TRBJ1-1; D gene uncertain. The CDR3 is 14 residues long. Germline-derived CDR1 and CDR2 are SSHAT and FNYEAQ (reference sequence). V dropped 5 bases and J dropped 1 base, with 11 bases sitting between them. The full variable domain, in which reference TRBV7-7 and TRBJ1-1 provide the parts outside the CDR3, is GAGVSQSPRYKVTKRGQDVTLRCDPISSHATLYWYQQALGQGPEFLTYFNYEAQPDKSGLPSDRFSAERPEGSISTLTIQRTEQRDSAMYRCASSPLAGNTEAFFGQGTRLTVV.

This chain joins TRBV29-1 and TRBJ1-2; the D gene is possibly TRBD1 (6 bases). Germline V gives CDR1 SQVTM, CDR2 ANQGSEA. CDR3 length: 13 amino acids. V shed 6 bases and J shed 3 bases, with 14 bases lying between them. The DNA for the CDR3 is TGCAGCGTCGACCTCCCAGGGGACTATGGCTACACCTTC. Translated: CSVDLPGDYGYTF. Complete variable domain (other parts from reference TRBV29-1 and TRBJ1-2): SAVISQKPSRDICQRGTSLTIQCQVDSQVTMMFWYRQQPGQSLTLIATANQGSEATYESGFVIDKFPISRPNLTFSTLTVSNMSPEDSSIYLCSVDLPGDYGYTFGSGTRLTVV.

This chain uses TRBV13 with TRBJ2-1, with TRBD2 matching 14 bases. J was trimmed by 5 bases and V by 5 bases; bases with no gene match: 2. Germline lookup yields CDR1 PRHDT and CDR2 FYEKMQ (reference sequence). The CDR3 sequence is 15 residues long. The CDR3 spells CASSRGLAGDNEQFF. CDR3 nucleotide sequence: TGTGCCAGCAGCCGGGGACTAGCGGGGGACAATGAGCAGTTCTTC.

The chain uses TRBV6-1 and TRBJ1-3; D is possibly TRBD1 (5 bases). V lost 7 bases, J lost 0 bases, and 16 bases lay in between. This CDR3 spans 16 amino acids. Germline V gives CDR1 MNHNS, CDR2 SASEGT. CDR3 loop: CASTEWDLSSGNTIYF. The CDR3, as DNA: TGTGCCAGCACCGAATGGGACTTGAGCTCTGGAAACACCATATATTTT.

This chain uses TRBV7-8 with TRBJ2-3; D could derive from TRBD1 or TRBD2 (5 bases each). The CDR3 runs 19 residues. Trimming stripped 1 base from V and 0 bases from J, with 20 bases between. The germline gives CDR1 SGHVS, CDR2 FQNEAQ. The CDR3 is CASSLDGAWAGQSTDTQYF. Here the CDR3 DNA reads TGTGCCAGCAGCTTAGACGGGGCTTGGGCAGGGCAAAGCACAGATACGCAGTATTTT.

This rearrangement joins TRBV27 to TRBJ2-7; D gene uncertain. The ends were cut back, 2 bases at V and 2 bases at J, with 4 bases in the middle. CDR3 length equals 12 residues. Germline values: CDR1 MNHEY, CDR2 SMNVEV (reference sequence). The CDR3 DNA follows: TGTGCCAGCAGTTTAGGTACCTACGAGCAGTACTTC. This translates into CASSLGTYEQYF.

This chain joins TRBV9 and TRBJ2-3; tentative D call: TRBD2 (6 bases). Between the trimmed V and J ends, which lost 4 bases and 3 bases, there was a span of 18 bases. CDR1 is SGDLS, CDR2 YYNGEE, per germline. This CDR3 has 16 residues. CDR3 region: CASSPRRGRRTDTQYF. In nucleotides, the CDR3 is TGTGCCAGCAGCCCTCGGCGGGGAAGGAGGACAGATACGCAGTATTTT.

J is TRBJ1-6 and V is TRBV9; no reliable D call. Trimming cost V 0 bases and J 0 bases, with 7 bases left between them. The V gene's germline CDR1 is SGDLS and CDR2 YYNGEE. This CDR3 region has 16 residues. The CDR3 DNA reads TGTGCCAGCAGCGTAGGAGGGAGCTCCTATAATTCACCCCTCCACTTT. This encodes CASSVGGSSYNSPLHF.

The chain links TRBV18 to TRBJ2-3, with 9 positions matching TRBD1. Germline V gene sequence: CDR1 KGHSH, CDR2 LQKENI. This CDR3 spans 17 amino acids. V dropped 4 bases and J dropped 3; count of bases not matched to a gene: 11. The CDR3 is CASSLRDRATGTDTQYF. CDR3 sequence (DNA): TGTGCCAGCTCACTGCGGGACAGGGCGACTGGTACAGATACGCAGTATTTT.

The chain joins TRBV9 to TRBJ1-3; TRBD1 aligns across 7 bases. The CDR3 covers 16 residues. Germline CDR1 SGDLS, CDR2 YYNGEE. Unmatched junction bases numbered 7, after V lost 0 bases and J lost 4 bases. CDR3 protein: CASSVAGTGDGNTIYF. CDR3 coding DNA: TGTGCCAGCAGCGTAGCTGGTACAGGGGACGGAAACACCATATATTTT.

This chain uses TRBV6-5 with TRBJ1-1; a possible D gene is TRBD1 (6 bases). Trimming cost V 2 bases and J 1 base, with 14 bases left between them. Germline V lookup: CDR1 MNHEY, CDR2 SVGAGI. This CDR3 contains 16 residues. The chain's CDR3 is CASSYQQGGWNTEAFF. As DNA, the CDR3 is TGTGCCAGCAGTTACCAACAGGGAGGGTGGAACACTGAAGCTTTCTTT.

The chain has TRBV4-2 and TRBJ2-1; 8 bases are shared with TRBD2. Losses at the gene ends were 8 bases for V and 8 bases for J; bases not matched to a gene: 11. Germline loops: CDR1 LGHNA, CDR2 YNFKEQ. The CDR3 runs to 14 residues. The CDR3 loop reads CASGLGGGMDEQFF. The CDR3 DNA is TGTGCCAGCGGTCTGGGCGGGGGGATGGATGAGCAGTTCTTC.

This clonotype has only a few counts. The chain combines TRBV27 with TRBJ2-7; a possible D gene is TRBD1 (5 bases). This CDR3 region has 13 residues. Trimming took 3 bases from V and 0 from J, leaving 6 bases between them. Germline values: CDR1 MNHEY, CDR2 SMNVEV (reference sequence). CDR3 sequence: CASSLDNSYEQYF. The DNA for the CDR3 is TGTGCCAGCAGTTTGGACAACTCCTACGAGCAGTACTTC.

This chain connects TRBV25-1 to TRBJ2-7; the D is unclear. Germline V gene sequence: CDR1 MGHDK, CDR2 SYGVNS. V was trimmed by 2 bases and J by 5 bases, leaving 10 bases between them. CDR3 size: 13 residues. This chain's CDR3 is CASSETFRNEQYF. CDR3 bases: TGTGCCAGCAGTGAAACCTTTAGGAACGAGCAGTACTTC.